The present T cell receptor (beta chain) was sequenced within a study of brain metastases from non-small cell lung cancer. Some clones are missing from TCRdb's copy, which holds only in-frame ones; the method was immunoSEQ multiplex PCR. Among roughly 1,400 clones listed, about nine tenths were seen once. This CDR3 has 14 amino acids. The V gene lost 3 bases and the J gene lost 1 base, with 7 bases spanning the gap. The germline V gene encodes CDR1 SGDLS and CDR2 YYNGEE. This chain connects TRBV9 to TRBJ2-2; TRBD1 is a possible D gene (5 bases). The source material was tumor-adjacent normal tissue. This sequence originates from a donor aged 40 or over with non-small cell lung cancer. CDR3 nucleotides: TGTGCCAGCAGCGCGACAGTGAACACCGGGGAGCTGTTTTTT. It encodes CASSATVNTGELFF.